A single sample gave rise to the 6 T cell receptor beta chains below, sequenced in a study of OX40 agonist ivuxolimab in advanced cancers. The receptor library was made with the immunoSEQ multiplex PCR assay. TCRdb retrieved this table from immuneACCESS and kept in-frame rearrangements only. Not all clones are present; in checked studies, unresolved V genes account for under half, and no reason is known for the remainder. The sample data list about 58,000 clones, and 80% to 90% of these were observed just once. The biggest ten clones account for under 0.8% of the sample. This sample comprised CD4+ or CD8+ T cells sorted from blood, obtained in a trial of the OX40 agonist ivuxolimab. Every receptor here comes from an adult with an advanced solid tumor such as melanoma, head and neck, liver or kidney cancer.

The CDR3 sequence is CASSLEIATEQYF. The CDR3 nucleotides read TGTGCCAGCAGTTTAGAAATAGCTACCGAGCAGTACTTC. J is TRBJ2-7 and V is TRBV28; D unresolved. The CDR3 spans 13 residues. Trimming took off 2 bases at V and 6 bases at J, with 11 bases between the two ends. Germline loops: CDR1 MDHEN, CDR2 SYDVKM.

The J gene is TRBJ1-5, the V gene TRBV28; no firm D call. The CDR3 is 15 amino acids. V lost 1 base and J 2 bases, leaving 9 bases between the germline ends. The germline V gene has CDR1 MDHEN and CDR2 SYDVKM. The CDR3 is CASSLLAGGNQPQHF. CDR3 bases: TGTGCCAGCAGTTTATTAGCCGGGGGCAATCAGCCCCAGCATTTT.

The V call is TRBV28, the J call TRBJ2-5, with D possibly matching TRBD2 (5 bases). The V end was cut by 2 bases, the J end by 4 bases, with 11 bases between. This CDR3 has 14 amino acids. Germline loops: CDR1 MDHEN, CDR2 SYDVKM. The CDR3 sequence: CASSLRGSRETQYF. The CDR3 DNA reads TGTGCCAGCAGTTTACGAGGGAGTCGAGAGACCCAGTACTTC.

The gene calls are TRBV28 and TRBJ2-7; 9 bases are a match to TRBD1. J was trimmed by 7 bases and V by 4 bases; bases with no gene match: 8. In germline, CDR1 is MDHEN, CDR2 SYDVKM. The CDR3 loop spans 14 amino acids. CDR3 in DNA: TGTGCCAGCAGTTCGGGACAGGGACGGGGAGAGCAGTACTTC. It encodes CASSSGQGRGEQYF.

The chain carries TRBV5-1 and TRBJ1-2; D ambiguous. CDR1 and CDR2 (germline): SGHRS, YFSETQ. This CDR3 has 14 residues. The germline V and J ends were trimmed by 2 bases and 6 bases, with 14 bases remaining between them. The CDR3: CASSFPGSRHGYTF. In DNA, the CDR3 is TGCGCCAGCAGCTTTCCAGGCAGTAGGCATGGCTACACCTTC.

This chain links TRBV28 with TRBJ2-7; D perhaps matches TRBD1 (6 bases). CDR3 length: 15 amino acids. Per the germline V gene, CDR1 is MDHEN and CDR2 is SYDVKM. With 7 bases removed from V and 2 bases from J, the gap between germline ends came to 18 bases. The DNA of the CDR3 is TGTGCCAGCACAACCATTGGGCAGGGGACCTACGAGCAGTACTTC. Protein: CASTTIGQGTYEQYF.